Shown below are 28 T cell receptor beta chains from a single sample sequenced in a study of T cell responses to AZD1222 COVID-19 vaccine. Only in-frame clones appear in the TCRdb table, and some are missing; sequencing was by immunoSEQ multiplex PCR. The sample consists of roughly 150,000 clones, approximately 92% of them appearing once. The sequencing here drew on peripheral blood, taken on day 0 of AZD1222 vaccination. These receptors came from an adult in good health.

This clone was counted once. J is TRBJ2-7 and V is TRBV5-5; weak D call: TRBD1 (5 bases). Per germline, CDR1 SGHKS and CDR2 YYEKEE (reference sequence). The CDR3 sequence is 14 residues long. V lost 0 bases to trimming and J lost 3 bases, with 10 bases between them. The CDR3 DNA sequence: TGTGCCAGCAGCTTGGGGACACCCGACTACGAGCAGTACGTC. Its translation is CASSLGTPDYEQYV.

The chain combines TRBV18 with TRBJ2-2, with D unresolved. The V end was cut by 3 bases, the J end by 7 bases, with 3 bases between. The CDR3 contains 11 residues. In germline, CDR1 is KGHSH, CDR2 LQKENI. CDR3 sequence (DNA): TGTGCCAGCTCACCTTTCGGGGAGCTGTTTTTT. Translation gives CASSPFGELFF.

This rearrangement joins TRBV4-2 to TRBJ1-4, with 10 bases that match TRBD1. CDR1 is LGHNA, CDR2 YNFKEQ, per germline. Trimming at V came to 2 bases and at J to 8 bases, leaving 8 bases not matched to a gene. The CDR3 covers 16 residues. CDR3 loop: CASSQSPGQGNEKLFF. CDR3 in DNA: TGTGCCAGCAGCCAATCCCCGGGACAGGGGAACGAAAAACTGTTTTTT.

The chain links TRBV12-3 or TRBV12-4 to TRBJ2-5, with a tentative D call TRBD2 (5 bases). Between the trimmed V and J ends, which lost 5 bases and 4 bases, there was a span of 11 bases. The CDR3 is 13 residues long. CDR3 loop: CASSQAARETQYF. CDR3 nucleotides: TGTGCCAGCAGTCAAGCGGCCCGAGAGACCCAGTACTTC.

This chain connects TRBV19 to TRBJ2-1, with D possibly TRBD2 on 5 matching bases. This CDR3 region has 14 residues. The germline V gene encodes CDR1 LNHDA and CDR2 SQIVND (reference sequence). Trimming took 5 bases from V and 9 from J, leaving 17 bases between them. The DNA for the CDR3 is TGTGCCAGTAGTGAGGGCTCTAGGGTACGTGAGCAGTTCTTC. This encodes CASSEGSRVREQFF.

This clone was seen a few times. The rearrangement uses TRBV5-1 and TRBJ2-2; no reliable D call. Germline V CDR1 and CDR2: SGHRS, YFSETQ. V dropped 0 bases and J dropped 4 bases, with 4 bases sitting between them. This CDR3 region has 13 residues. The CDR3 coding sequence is TGCGCCAGCAGCTTGGAATTCACCGGGGAGCTGTTTTTT. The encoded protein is CASSLEFTGELFF.

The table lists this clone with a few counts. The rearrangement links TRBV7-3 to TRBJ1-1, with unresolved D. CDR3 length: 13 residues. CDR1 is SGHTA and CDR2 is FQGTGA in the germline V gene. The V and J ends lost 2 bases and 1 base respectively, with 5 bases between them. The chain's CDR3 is CASSLSGNTEAFF. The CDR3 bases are TGTGCCAGCAGCTTATCCGGGAACACTGAAGCTTTCTTT.

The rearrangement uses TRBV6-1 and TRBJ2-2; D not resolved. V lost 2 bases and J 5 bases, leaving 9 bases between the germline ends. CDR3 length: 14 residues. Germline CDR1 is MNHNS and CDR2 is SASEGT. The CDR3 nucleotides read TGTGCCAGCAGTGAAAGGTTCAGTACCGGGGAGCTGTTTTTT. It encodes CASSERFSTGELFF.

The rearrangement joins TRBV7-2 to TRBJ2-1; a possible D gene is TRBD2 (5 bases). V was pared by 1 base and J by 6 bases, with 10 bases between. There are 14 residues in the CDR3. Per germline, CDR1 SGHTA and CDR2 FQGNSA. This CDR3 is CASSLGASPNEQFF. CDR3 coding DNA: TGTGCCAGCAGCTTAGGGGCTAGCCCCAATGAGCAGTTCTTC.

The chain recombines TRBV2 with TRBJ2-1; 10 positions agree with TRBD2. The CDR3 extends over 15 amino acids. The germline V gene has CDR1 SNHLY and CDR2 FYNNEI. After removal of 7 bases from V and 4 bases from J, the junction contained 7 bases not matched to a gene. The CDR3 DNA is TGTGCCAGCATCGAGACTAGCGGGTATTACAATGAGCAGTTCTTC. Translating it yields CASIETSGYYNEQFF.

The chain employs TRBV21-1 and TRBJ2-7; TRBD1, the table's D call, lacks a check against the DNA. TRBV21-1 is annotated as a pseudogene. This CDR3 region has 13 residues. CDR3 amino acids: CASPLTPTYEQYV. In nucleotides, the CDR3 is TGTGCCAGCCCCCTGACACCAACCTACGAGCAGTACGTC.

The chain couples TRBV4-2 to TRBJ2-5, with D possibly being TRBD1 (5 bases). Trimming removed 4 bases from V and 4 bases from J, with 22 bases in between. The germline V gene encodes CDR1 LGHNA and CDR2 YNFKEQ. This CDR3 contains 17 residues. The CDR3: CASSRVTQETGRETQYF. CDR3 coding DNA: TGTGCCAGCAGCCGAGTAACCCAGGAAACAGGTCGAGAGACCCAGTACTTC.

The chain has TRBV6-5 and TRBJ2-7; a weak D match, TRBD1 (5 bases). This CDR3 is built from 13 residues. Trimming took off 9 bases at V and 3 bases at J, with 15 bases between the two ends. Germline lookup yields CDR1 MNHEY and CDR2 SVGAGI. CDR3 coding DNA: TGTGCCAGTCACTCCGGAGACAGCTACGAGCAGTACGTC. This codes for CASHSGDSYEQYV.

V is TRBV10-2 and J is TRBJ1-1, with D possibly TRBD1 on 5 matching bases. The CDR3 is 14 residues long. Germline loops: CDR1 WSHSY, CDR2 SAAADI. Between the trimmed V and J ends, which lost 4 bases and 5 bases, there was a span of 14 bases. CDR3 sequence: CASSVGLGGTEAFF. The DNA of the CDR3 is TGCGCCAGCAGTGTAGGCTTGGGGGGAACTGAAGCTTTCTTT.

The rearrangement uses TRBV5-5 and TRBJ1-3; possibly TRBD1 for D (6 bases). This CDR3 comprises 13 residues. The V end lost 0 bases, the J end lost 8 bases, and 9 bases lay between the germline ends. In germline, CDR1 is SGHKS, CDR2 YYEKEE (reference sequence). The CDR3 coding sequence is TGTGCCAGCAGCTTGGACAGGGAGGACACCATATATTTT. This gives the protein CASSLDREDTIYF.

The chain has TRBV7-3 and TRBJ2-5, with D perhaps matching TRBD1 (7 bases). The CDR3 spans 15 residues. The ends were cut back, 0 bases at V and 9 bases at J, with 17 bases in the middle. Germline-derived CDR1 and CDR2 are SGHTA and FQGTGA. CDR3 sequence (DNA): TGTGCCAGCAGCTTAACGCGGGGTCAGGGGGTACCCCAGTACTTC. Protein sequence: CASSLTRGQGVPQYF.

The CDR3 protein is CASSLRDRVLAGSPLHF. The CDR3 bases are TGTGCCAGTAGCCTCCGGGACAGGGTTTTGGCCGGTTCACCCCTCCACTTT. The J gene is TRBJ1-6, the V gene TRBV19; 9 nucleotides match TRBD1. This CDR3 has 17 residues. From germline, CDR1 is LNHDA and CDR2 SQIVND (reference sequence). V lost 6 bases, J lost 9 bases, and 15 bases stayed unmatched.

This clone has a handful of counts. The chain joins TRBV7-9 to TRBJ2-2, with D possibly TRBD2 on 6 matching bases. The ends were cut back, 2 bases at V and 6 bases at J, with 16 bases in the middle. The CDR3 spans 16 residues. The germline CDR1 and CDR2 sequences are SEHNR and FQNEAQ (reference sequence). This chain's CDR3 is CASSLFASAQSGELFF. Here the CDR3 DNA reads TGTGCCAGCAGCTTATTTGCTAGCGCCCAGTCCGGGGAGCTGTTTTTT.

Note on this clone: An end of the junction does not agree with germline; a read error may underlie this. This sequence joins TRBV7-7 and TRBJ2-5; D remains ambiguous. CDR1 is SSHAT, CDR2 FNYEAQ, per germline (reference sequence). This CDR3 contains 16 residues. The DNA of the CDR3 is TGTGCTAGCAGCTTAGAAAGGTCGGCCTACCAAGAGACCCAGTACTTC. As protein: CASSLERSAYQETQYF.

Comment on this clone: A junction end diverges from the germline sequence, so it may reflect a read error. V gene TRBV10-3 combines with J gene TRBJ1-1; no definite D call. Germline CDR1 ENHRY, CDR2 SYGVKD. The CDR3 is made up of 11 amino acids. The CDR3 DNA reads TGTGCCGTCAGAAGGGACACTGAAGCTTTCTTT. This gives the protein CAVRRDTEAFF.

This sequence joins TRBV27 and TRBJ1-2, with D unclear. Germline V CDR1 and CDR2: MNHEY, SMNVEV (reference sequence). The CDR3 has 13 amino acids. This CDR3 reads CASFGPGYYGYTF. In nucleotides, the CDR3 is TGTGCTAGCTTCGGTCCGGGTTACTATGGCTACACCTTC.

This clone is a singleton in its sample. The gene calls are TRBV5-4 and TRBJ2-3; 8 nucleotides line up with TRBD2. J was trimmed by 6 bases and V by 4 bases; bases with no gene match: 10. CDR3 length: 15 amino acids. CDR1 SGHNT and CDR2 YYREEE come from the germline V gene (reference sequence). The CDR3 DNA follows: TGTGCCAGCAGCCCCATCTCGGGGGGGATCGATACGCAGTATTTT. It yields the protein CASSPISGGIDTQYF.

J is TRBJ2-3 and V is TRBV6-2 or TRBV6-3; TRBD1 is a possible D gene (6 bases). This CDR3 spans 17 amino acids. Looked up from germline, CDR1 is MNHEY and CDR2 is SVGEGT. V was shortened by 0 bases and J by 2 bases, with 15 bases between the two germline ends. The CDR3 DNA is TGTGCCAGCAGTTACTCGAGTACAGGGACATTCACAGATACGCAGTATTTT. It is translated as CASSYSSTGTFTDTQYF.

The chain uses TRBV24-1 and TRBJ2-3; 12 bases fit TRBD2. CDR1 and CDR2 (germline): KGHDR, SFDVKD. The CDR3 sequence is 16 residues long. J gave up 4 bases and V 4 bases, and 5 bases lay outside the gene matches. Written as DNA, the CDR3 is TGTGCCACCAGTGACCTAGCGGGGGGGCGGGCAGATACGCAGTATTTT. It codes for CATSDLAGGRADTQYF.

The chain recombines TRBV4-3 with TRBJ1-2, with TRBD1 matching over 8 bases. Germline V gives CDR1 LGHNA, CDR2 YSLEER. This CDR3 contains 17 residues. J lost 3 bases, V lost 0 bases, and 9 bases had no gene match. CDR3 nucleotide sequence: TGCGCCAGCAGCCAAGAATCGGAGGCAGGGGGCTACTATGGCTACACCTTC. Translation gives CASSQESEAGGYYGYTF.

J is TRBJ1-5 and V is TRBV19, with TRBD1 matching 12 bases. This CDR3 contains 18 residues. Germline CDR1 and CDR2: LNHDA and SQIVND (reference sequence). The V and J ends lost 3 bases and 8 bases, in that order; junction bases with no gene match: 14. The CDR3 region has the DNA TGTGCCAGTAGTATTGGGAACCGGGACAGGGGGCGCGGTGAGCCCCAGCATTTT. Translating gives CASSIGNRDRGRGEPQHF.

CDR3 in amino acids: CASSLGTGYNEQFF. CDR3 nucleotides: TGTGCCAGCAGTTTGGGGACAGGATATAATGAGCAGTTCTTC. The V gene is TRBV27, the J gene TRBJ2-1; 8 bases line up with TRBD1. The CDR3 is made up of 14 amino acids. CDR1 MNHEY and CDR2 SMNVEV come from the germline V gene (reference sequence). The ends lost 3 bases at V and 7 bases at J; junction bases unmatched: 5.

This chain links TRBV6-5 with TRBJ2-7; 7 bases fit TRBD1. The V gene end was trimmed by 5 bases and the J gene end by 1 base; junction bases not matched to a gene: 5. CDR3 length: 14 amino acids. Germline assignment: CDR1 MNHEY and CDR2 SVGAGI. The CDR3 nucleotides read TGTGCCAGCAGTACAGGGGACATTTCCTACGAGCAGTACTTC. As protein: CASSTGDISYEQYF.